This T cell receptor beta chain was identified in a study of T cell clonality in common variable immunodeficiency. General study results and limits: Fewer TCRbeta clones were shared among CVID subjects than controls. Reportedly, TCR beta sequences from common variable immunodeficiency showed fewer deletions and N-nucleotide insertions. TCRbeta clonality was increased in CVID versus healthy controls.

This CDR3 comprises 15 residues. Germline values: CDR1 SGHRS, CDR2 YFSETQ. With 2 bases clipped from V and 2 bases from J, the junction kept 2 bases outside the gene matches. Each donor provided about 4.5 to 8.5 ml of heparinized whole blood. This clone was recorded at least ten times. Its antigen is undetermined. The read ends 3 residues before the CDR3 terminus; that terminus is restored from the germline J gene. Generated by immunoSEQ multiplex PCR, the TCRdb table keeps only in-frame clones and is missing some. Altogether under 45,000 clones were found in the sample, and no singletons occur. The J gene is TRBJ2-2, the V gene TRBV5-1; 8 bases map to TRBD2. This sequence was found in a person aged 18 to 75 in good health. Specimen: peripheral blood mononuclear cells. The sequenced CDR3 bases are TGCGCCAGCAGCTTAGCGGGAGAAAACACCGGGGAG. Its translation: CASSLAGENTGE. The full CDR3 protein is CASSLAGENTGELFF.